This T cell receptor beta chain was profiled in a study of cytomegalovirus exposure and HLA in healthy donors. The assay was immunoSEQ multiplex PCR, and TCRdb's table has in-frame clones only and misses some. Here the sample spans fewer than 200,000 clones, 86% being singletons. General study results and limits: Accounts indicate the classifier identified cytomegalovirus status with strong specificity and sensitivity.

There are a few counts of this clone. Its antigen remains unidentified. The CDR3 has 13 amino acids. Trimming stripped 5 bases from V and 3 bases from J, with 10 bases between. Germline-derived CDR1 and CDR2 are SGHTA and FQGTGA. The source is a man under 40 in good health and CMV-seropositive. The rearrangement links TRBV7-3 to TRBJ2-5; no clear D. Material: PBMCs. DNA for the CDR3: TGTGCCAGCAGCCGATCAAAAGAAGAGACCCAGTACTTC. This gives the protein CASSRSKEETQYF.